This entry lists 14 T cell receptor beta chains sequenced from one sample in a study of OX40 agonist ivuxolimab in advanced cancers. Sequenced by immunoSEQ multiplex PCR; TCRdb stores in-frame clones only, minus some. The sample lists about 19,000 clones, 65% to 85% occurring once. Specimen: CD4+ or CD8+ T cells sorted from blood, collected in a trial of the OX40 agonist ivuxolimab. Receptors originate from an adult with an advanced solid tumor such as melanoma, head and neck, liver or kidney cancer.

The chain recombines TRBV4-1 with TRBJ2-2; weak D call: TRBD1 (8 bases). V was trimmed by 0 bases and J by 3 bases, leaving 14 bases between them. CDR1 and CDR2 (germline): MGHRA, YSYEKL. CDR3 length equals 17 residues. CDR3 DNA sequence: TGCGCCAGCAGCCAAGAAAAACAGGGGGGGTACACCGGGGAGCTGTTTTTT. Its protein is CASSQEKQGGYTGELFF.

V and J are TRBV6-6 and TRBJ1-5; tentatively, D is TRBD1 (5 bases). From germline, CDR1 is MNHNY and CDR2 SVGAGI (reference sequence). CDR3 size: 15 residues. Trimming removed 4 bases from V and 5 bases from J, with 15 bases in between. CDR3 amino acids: CASSLLVAGHQPQHF. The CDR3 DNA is TGTGCCAGCAGTTTACTCGTGGCAGGGCATCAGCCCCAGCATTTT.

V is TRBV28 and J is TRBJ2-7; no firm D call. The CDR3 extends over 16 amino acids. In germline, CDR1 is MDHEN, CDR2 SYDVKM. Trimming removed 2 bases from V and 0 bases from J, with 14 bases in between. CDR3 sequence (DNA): TGTGCCAGCAGTTTAAGGGCGTGGAGAAACTCCTACGAGCAGTACTTC. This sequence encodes CASSLRAWRNSYEQYF.

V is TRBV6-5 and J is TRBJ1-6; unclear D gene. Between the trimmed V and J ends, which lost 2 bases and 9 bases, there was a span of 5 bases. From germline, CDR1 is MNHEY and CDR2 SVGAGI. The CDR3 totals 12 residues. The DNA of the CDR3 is TGTGCCAGCAGTTACCGCTTTTCACCCCTCCACTTT. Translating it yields CASSYRFSPLHF.

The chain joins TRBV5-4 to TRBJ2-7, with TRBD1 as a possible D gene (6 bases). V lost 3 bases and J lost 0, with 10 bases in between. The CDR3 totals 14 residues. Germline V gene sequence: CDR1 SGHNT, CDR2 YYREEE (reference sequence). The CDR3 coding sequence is TGTGCCAGCAGCTCGAGGGGGAGCTCCTACGAGCAGTACTTC. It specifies CASSSRGSSYEQYF.

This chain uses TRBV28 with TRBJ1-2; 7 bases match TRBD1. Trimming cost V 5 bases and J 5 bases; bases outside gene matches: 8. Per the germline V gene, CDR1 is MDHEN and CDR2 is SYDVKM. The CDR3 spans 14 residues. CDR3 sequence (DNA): TGTGCCAGCAGTGCCCCACAGGGGTTTTATGGCTACACCTTC. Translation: CASSAPQGFYGYTF.

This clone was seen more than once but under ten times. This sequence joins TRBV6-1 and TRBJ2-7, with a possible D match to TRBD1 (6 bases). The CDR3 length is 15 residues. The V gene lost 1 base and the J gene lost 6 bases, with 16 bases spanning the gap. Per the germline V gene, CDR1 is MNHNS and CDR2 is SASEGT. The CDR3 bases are TGTGCCAGCAGTGAAGGATCAGGGGCCCCTAGCGAGCAGTACTTC. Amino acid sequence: CASSEGSGAPSEQYF.

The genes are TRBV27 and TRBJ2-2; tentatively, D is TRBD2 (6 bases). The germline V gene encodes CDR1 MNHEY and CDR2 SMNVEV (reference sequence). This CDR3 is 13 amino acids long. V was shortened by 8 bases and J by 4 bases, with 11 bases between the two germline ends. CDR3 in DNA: TGTGCCAGCCGCCGCGGGATCACCGGGGAGCTGTTTTTT. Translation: CASRRGITGELFF.

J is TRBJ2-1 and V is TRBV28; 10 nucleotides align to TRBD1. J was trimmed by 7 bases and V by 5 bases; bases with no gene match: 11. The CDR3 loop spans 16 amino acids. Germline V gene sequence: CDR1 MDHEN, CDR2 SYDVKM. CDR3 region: CASSPADGQGVNEQFF. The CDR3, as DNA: TGTGCCAGCAGTCCGGCCGACGGACAGGGGGTGAATGAGCAGTTCTTC. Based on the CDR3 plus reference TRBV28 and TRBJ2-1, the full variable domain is DVKVTQSSRYLVKRTGEKVFLECVQDMDHENMFWYRQDPGLGLRLIYFSYDVKMKEKGDIPEGYSVSREKKERFSLILESASTNQTSMYLCASSPADGQGVNEQFFGPGTRLTVL.

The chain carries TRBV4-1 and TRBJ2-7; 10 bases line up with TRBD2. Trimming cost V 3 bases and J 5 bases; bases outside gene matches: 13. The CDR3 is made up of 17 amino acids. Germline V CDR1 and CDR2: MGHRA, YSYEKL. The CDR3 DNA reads TGCGCCAGCAGCCAGGAGACTAGCGGGTTCGAAAGGGACGAGCAGTACTTC. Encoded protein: CASSQETSGFERDEQYF.

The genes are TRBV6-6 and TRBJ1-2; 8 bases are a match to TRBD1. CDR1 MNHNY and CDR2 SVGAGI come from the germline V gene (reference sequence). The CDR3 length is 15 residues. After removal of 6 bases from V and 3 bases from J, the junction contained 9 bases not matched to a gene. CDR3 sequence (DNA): TGTGCCAGCAGAATGTATGACAGGGGTTACTATGGCTACACCTTC. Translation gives CASRMYDRGYYGYTF.

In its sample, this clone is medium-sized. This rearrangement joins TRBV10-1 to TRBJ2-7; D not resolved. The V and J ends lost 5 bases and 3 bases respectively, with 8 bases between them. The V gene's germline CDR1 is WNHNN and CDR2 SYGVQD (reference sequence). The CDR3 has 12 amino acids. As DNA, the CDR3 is TGCGCCAGCAGTTACGACCGCTACGAGCAGTACTTC. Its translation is CASSYDRYEQYF.

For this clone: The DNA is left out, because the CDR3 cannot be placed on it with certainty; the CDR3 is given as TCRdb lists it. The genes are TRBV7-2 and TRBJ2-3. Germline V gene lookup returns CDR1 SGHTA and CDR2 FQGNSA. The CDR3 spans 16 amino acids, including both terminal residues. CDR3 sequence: CASSLLSGPVGDTQYF.

CDR3 protein: CSAPSDTQYF. Here the CDR3 DNA reads TGCAGTGCCCCCTCAGATACGCAGTATTTT. This chain links TRBV20-1 with TRBJ2-3; D not resolved. Trimming shortened V by 6 bases and J by 4 bases, and 5 bases separated the two germline ends. CDR3 length: 10 amino acids. CDR1 is DFQATT, CDR2 SNEGSKA, per germline (reference sequence).